A single sample gave rise to the 27 T cell receptor beta chains below, sequenced in a study of CD8+ T cells in alopecia areata. In each case, RNA was isolated and then reverse transcribed into cDNA as the sequencing template. Generated by immunoSEQ multiplex PCR, the TCRdb table keeps only in-frame clones and is missing some. The data show more than 90,000 clones, with 58% seen just once and around 30% held by the top ten. Indicated treatment: oral pan-JAK inhibitor, 5-10 mg twice daily. The sequences come from CD8+ T cells sorted from blood, collected at week 4, from a patient treated with tofacitinib. All receptors come from a human donor with alopecia areata.

This clone was counted a single time. The genes are TRBV5-1 and TRBJ1-2, with TRBD1 as a possible D gene (5 bases). The V gene lost 4 bases and the J gene lost 1 base, with 5 bases spanning the gap. The CDR3 covers 12 residues. CDR1 is SGHRS, CDR2 YFSETQ, per germline. The CDR3 DNA reads as TGCGCCAGCAGCGGGGGTAACTATGGCTACACCTTC. Protein: CASSGGNYGYTF.

The genes are TRBV4-1 and TRBJ2-5, with D possibly TRBD2 on 5 matching bases. Germline assignment: CDR1 MGHRA and CDR2 YSYEKL. The length of the CDR3 is 19 residues. Trimming shortened V by 1 base and J by 0 bases, and 21 bases separated the two germline ends. The CDR3 region is CASSQGSGGRGENQETQYF. The CDR3 coding sequence is TGCGCCAGCAGCCAAGGCTCCGGCGGACGTGGGGAGAACCAAGAGACCCAGTACTTC.

This chain connects TRBV29-1 to TRBJ1-2; the D gene is possibly TRBD1 (5 bases). The germline gives CDR1 SQVTM, CDR2 ANQGSEA. There are 14 residues in the CDR3. V lost 3 bases and J lost 2, with 13 bases in between. As DNA, the CDR3 is TGCAGCGTTGATCCCCCCAGGGAAAACTATGGCTACACCTTC. This gives the protein CSVDPPRENYGYTF.

The table lists this clone with a few counts. V is TRBV29-1 and J is TRBJ2-1; D is possibly TRBD1 (6 bases). Germline V gene data show CDR1 as SQVTM and CDR2 as ANQGSEA. The length of the CDR3 is 15 residues. V lost 2 bases, J lost 6 bases, and 17 bases lay in between. CDR3 nucleotide sequence: TGCAGCGTTGAATCCTGGGCAGGGGCGCCCAATGAGCAGTTCTTC. It specifies CSVESWAGAPNEQFF.

The chain has TRBV19 and TRBJ1-1; a possible D gene is TRBD1 (5 bases). V gave up 8 bases and J gave up 3 bases, with 13 bases separating them. CDR1 and CDR2 from the germline V gene are LNHDA and SQIVND (reference sequence). The CDR3 is 13 amino acids. The CDR3 sequence: CASGRVWHTEAFF. The CDR3 DNA sequence: TGTGCCAGTGGCAGGGTATGGCACACTGAAGCTTTCTTT.

The V call is TRBV27, the J call TRBJ1-1, with 8 bases identical to TRBD1. CDR1 is MNHEY, CDR2 SMNVEV, per germline (reference sequence). The CDR3 totals 14 residues. The trim removed 2 bases at V and 6 bases at J, leaving 5 bases unmatched. The CDR3 sequence: CASSLQGAGAEAFF. The DNA of the CDR3 is TGTGCCAGCAGTTTACAGGGGGCTGGCGCTGAAGCTTTCTTT.

The chain combines TRBV29-1 with TRBJ1-1, with D tentatively TRBD1 (6 bases). V was pared by 3 bases and J by 0 bases, with 17 bases between. Per germline, CDR1 SQVTM and CDR2 ANQGSEA. The CDR3 contains 16 residues. This chain's CDR3 is CSVDGRTGRMNTEAFF. In DNA form, the CDR3 reads TGCAGCGTTGATGGGAGAACAGGGAGGATGAACACTGAAGCTTTCTTT.

The V call is TRBV4-2, the J call TRBJ2-7; no firm D call. The CDR3 contains 14 residues. Trimming pared 3 bases from V and 4 bases from J, leaving 13 bases between. Germline V gene sequence: CDR1 LGHNA, CDR2 YNFKEQ. The DNA for the CDR3 is TGTGCCAGCAGCCAGTTAATCCGAACTTACGAGCAGTACTTC. Translating it yields CASSQLIRTYEQYF.

In this sample, this clone turned up a few times. The V call is TRBV19, the J call TRBJ1-5; D is unresolved. The CDR3 runs to 14 residues. CDR1 is LNHDA, CDR2 SQIVND, per germline (reference sequence). Trimming shortened V by 2 bases and J by 7 bases, and 12 bases separated the two germline ends. The CDR3 nucleotides read TGTGCCAGTAGTATAAGGACCGGAGGGCAGCCCCAGCATTTT. Its protein product is CASSIRTGGQPQHF.

The chain has TRBV4-2 and TRBJ1-1; 9 nucleotides align to TRBD1. The CDR3 has 13 amino acids. The germline V gene encodes CDR1 LGHNA and CDR2 YNFKEQ. J gave up 4 bases and V 4 bases, and 1 base lay outside the gene matches. The CDR3 protein is CASSRTGATEAFF. CDR3 coding DNA: TGTGCCAGCAGCCGGACAGGGGCCACTGAAGCTTTCTTT.

The rearrangement uses TRBV4-1 and TRBJ2-7; tentatively, D is TRBD1 (8 bases). CDR1 is MGHRA, CDR2 YSYEKL, per germline. The CDR3 spans 14 residues. With 1 base removed from V and 4 bases from J, the gap between germline ends came to 11 bases. DNA for the CDR3: TGCGCCAGCAGCCAAGTACAGGGGGGGTACGAGCAGTACTTC. It translates to CASSQVQGGYEQYF.

The sample holds a few counts of this clone. This rearrangement joins TRBV29-1 to TRBJ1-1, with TRBD1 identical over 9 bases. The V gene end was trimmed by 6 bases and the J gene end by 1 base; junction bases not matched to a gene: 12. The CDR3 consists of 16 residues. Germline lookup yields CDR1 SQVTM and CDR2 ANQGSEA. The CDR3 nucleotides are TGCAGCGTCCACCTATATATGACAGGGGGGAACACTGAAGCTTTCTTT. Residues: CSVHLYMTGGNTEAFF. Filled out from reference TRBV29-1 and TRBJ1-1, the complete variable domain reads SAVISQKPSRDICQRGTSLTIQCQVDSQVTMMFWYRQQPGQSLTLIATANQGSEATYESGFVIDKFPISRPNLTFSTLTVSNMSPEDSSIYLCSVHLYMTGGNTEAFFGQGTRLTVV.

The genes are TRBV29-1 and TRBJ2-2, with 9 bases matching TRBD2. The CDR3 is made up of 15 amino acids. With V trimmed by 8 bases and J by 1 base, 8 bases remained unmatched. Germline CDR1 and CDR2: SQVTM and ANQGSEA. CDR3 DNA: TGCAGCTTTCTAGCGGGGAACGAGAACACCGGGGAGCTGTTTTTT. Its translation is CSFLAGNENTGELFF.

The chain employs TRBV30 and TRBJ2-2; weak D call: TRBD2 (5 bases). V shed 6 bases and J shed 6 bases, with 17 bases lying between them. The germline gives CDR1 GTSNPN, CDR2 SVGIG (reference sequence). The CDR3 spans 14 residues. The CDR3 nucleotides read TGTGCCTGCAATAGCGAAACTAATGCCGGGGAGCTGTTTTTT. Translation: CACNSETNAGELFF.

In this sample, this clone turned up a few times. CDR3 region: CASSIGGLAGAYNEQFF. The CDR3, as DNA: TGTGCCAGTAGTATAGGGGGACTAGCGGGGGCCTACAATGAGCAGTTCTTC. The V and J genes are TRBV19 and TRBJ2-1; 14 positions agree with TRBD2. The CDR3 is 17 amino acids. Germline loops: CDR1 LNHDA, CDR2 SQIVND (reference sequence). V shed 1 base and J 2 bases; nucleotides not matched to a gene: 1. Using reference TRBV19 and TRBJ2-1 for the parts outside the CDR3, the full variable domain is DGGITQSPKYLFRKEGQNVTLSCEQNLNHDAMYWYRQDPGQGLRLIYYSQIVNDFQKGDIAEGYSVSREKKESFPLTVTSAQKNPTAFYLCASSIGGLAGAYNEQFFGPGTRLTVL.

The V call is TRBV30, the J call TRBJ2-1; 7 bases map to TRBD1. V shed 4 bases, J shed 12 bases, and the junction held 15 bases outside the gene matches. The CDR3 is 14 residues long. CDR1 and CDR2 from the germline V gene are GTSNPN and SVGIG (reference sequence). DNA of the CDR3: TGTGCCTGGACTCCGGGACAGACCTTAGGTCCGCAGTTCTTC. Translation: CAWTPGQTLGPQFF.

In the case of this clone: Distinct nucleotide sequences in the sample also encode this CDR3. This chain links TRBV29-1 with TRBJ2-2; D is uncertain. The ends were cut back, 4 bases at V and 3 bases at J, with 3 bases in the middle. CDR3 size: 11 residues. Per germline, CDR1 SQVTM and CDR2 ANQGSEA. The CDR3 region is CSVVDTGELFF. The CDR3, as DNA: TGCAGCGTTGTCGACACCGGGGAGCTGTTTTTT.

The chain links TRBV7-2 to TRBJ1-4; D gene unclear. Germline V CDR1 and CDR2: SGHTA, FQGNSA. The CDR3 is 11 amino acids. Trimming removed 6 bases at V and 5 bases at J, with 4 bases between. The CDR3 DNA reads as TGTGCCAGCAGTCGGAATGAAAAACTGTTTTTT. Translation gives CASSRNEKLFF.

The chain has TRBV10-3 and TRBJ2-7; the D call may be TRBD1 or TRBD2 (5 bases each). Trimming took 4 bases from V and 0 from J, leaving 7 bases between them. The CDR3 spans 13 residues. Per the germline V gene, CDR1 is ENHRY and CDR2 is SYGVKD. CDR3 nucleotides: TGTGCCATCAGTGGGGACGACTCCTACGAGCAGTACTTC. Its translation is CAISGDDSYEQYF.

This clone was observed a single time. The rearrangement uses TRBV21-1 and TRBJ2-7; the table names TRBD1, a call not compared with the DNA. TRBV21-1 constitutes a pseudogene. CDR3 length: 15 amino acids. In DNA form, the CDR3 reads TGTGCCAGCAGCACTACAGGGGGCGAGTCTGACGAGCAGTACTTC. Protein product: CASSTTGGESDEQYF.

This clone was counted between two and nine times. The rearrangement joins TRBV30 to TRBJ2-1; no clear D gene. The CDR3 consists of 15 residues. V was clipped by 0 bases and J by 3 bases, with 12 bases between them. The germline gives CDR1 GTSNPN, CDR2 SVGIG (reference sequence). CDR3 coding DNA: TGTGCCTGGAGTGTGGGTCCGAGTGACTACAATGAGCAGTTCTTC. It codes for CAWSVGPSDYNEQFF.

The chain has TRBV9 and TRBJ2-1; D not certain. Looked up from germline, CDR1 is SGDLS and CDR2 is YYNGEE. Trimming cost V 0 bases and J 8 bases, with 9 bases left between them. The CDR3 totals 13 residues. CDR3 residues: CASSVDDRDEQFF. The DNA for the CDR3 is TGTGCCAGCAGCGTAGACGATCGGGATGAGCAGTTCTTC.

The genes are TRBV5-6 and TRBJ1-2; 12 bases agree with TRBD1. Germline CDR1 SGHDT, CDR2 YYEEEE. The CDR3 contains 16 residues. Germline trimming cut 2 bases from V and 4 bases from J; bases unmatched to any gene: 6. This CDR3 reads CASSFGTGGRGYGYTF. Written as DNA, the CDR3 is TGTGCCAGCAGCTTTGGGACAGGGGGCAGAGGCTATGGCTACACCTTC. Looking up the rest from reference TRBV5-6 and TRBJ1-2 gives the full variable domain: DAGVTQSPTHLIKTRGQQVTLRCSPKSGHDTVSWYQQALGQGPQFIFQYYEEEERQRGNFPDRFSGHQFPNYSSELNVNALLLGDSALYLCASSFGTGGRGYGYTFGSGTRLTVV.

The chain combines TRBV25-1 with TRBJ1-5; 7 nucleotides match TRBD1. After removal of 3 bases from V and 5 bases from J, the junction contained 13 bases not matched to a gene. The CDR3 is made up of 17 amino acids. Germline CDR1 is MGHDK and CDR2 is SYGVNS. The CDR3 coding sequence is TGTGCCAGCAGTGAGCGGGACAGACCGAGAGTGGATCAGCCCCAGCATTTT. It yields the protein CASSERDRPRVDQPQHF.

This clone was counted only a few times. The rearrangement links TRBV7-2 to TRBJ1-2; TRBD1 might be the D (5 bases). V was shortened by 2 bases and J by 5 bases, with 15 bases between the two germline ends. The CDR3 loop spans 15 amino acids. Germline V gives CDR1 SGHTA, CDR2 FQGNSA. The CDR3 loop reads CASSLQGGTSYGYTF. CDR3 coding DNA: TGTGCCAGCAGCTTACAGGGCGGGACCTCATATGGCTACACCTTC. Drawing the rest from reference TRBV7-2 and TRBJ1-2, the complete variable domain is GAGVSQSPSNKVTEKGKDVELRCDPISGHTALYWYRQSLGQGLEFLIYFQGNSAPDKSGLPSDRFSAERTGGSVSTLTIQRTQQEDSAVYLCASSLQGGTSYGYTFGSGTRLTVV.

The chain has TRBV29-1 and TRBJ2-3; 8 bases fit TRBD1. V gave up 5 bases and J gave up 9 bases; unmatched junction bases: 7. There are 12 residues in the CDR3. Per the germline V gene, CDR1 is SQVTM and CDR2 is ANQGSEA. The CDR3 nucleotides are TGCAGCGTTACCAAACAGGGGGTCACGCAGTATTTT. Translation: CSVTKQGVTQYF.

There are a few counts of this clone. The CDR3 here is CASSFGQPGQSYEQYF. In DNA form, the CDR3 reads TGTGCCAGCAGCTTCGGTCAACCGGGACAATCCTACGAGCAGTACTTC. V gene TRBV7-2 combines with J gene TRBJ2-7, with D perhaps matching TRBD1 (6 bases). This CDR3 has 16 residues. Germline-derived CDR1 and CDR2 are SGHTA and FQGNSA. V was cut by 3 bases and J by 1 base, with 16 bases left in between. Drawing the rest from reference TRBV7-2 and TRBJ2-7, the complete variable domain is GAGVSQSPSNKVTEKGKDVELRCDPISGHTALYWYRQSLGQGLEFLIYFQGNSAPDKSGLPSDRFSAERTGGSVSTLTIQRTQQEDSAVYLCASSFGQPGQSYEQYFGPGTRLTVT.